A single sample gave rise to the 4 T cell receptor beta chains below, sequenced in a study of Ad26.COV2.S vaccination and SARS-CoV-2 variants. Profiled with immunoSEQ multiplex PCR; TCRdb holds only in-frame clones, not every one. This table holds some 390,000 clones, more than 85% found once. The sample's treatment: 15 to 20 received Ad26.COV2.S at low or high dose, single or two shots; about 5 received placebo; per-sample allocation not given. Repertoires come from day 63 after the first vaccine or placebo injection. This material consisted of peripheral blood, taken in a trial of Ad26.COV2.S vaccine versus placebo. Receptors originate from a person between 18 and 65 years old who received the Ad26.COV2.S COVID-19 vaccine or a placebo.

This rearrangement joins TRBV19 to TRBJ2-3, with TRBD2 matching over 8 bases. The CDR3 loop spans 17 amino acids. V lost 5 bases, J lost 1 base, and 11 bases stayed unmatched. The germline gives CDR1 LNHDA, CDR2 SQIVND (reference sequence). The CDR3 spells CASSQSVERGRTDTQYF. As DNA, the CDR3 is TGTGCCAGTAGTCAATCGGTTGAGCGGGGGCGCACAGATACGCAGTATTTT.

This clone was picked up one time. This chain links TRBV23-1 with TRBJ1-2; the D is unclear. TRBV23-1 is an ORF for which the function is uncertain. The CDR3 extends over 11 amino acids. V gave up 11 bases and J gave up 8 bases, with 15 bases separating them. CDR3 region: CAQPGLDGYTF. The DNA of the CDR3 is TGCGCCCAGCCAGGACTGGACGGCTACACCTTC.

The J gene is TRBJ1-1, the V gene TRBV10-3; D is unresolved. V was cut by 3 bases and J by 7 bases, with 6 bases left in between. The CDR3 is made up of 11 amino acids. CDR1 is ENHRY and CDR2 is SYGVKD in the germline V gene. CDR3 DNA: TGTGCCATCAGTGAAAATTTTGAAGCTTTCTTT. Translating it yields CAISENFEAFF.

This clone was seen once. This rearrangement joins TRBV19 to TRBJ2-2, with a possible D match to TRBD1 (6 bases). Trimming took 1 base from V and 5 from J, leaving 8 bases between them. The CDR3 contains 14 residues. CDR1 and CDR2 (germline): LNHDA, SQIVND (reference sequence). CDR3: CASSIVGQTGELFF. The CDR3 DNA sequence: TGTGCCAGTAGTATAGTCGGACAGACCGGGGAGCTGTTTTTT. Using reference TRBV19 and TRBJ2-2 for the parts outside the CDR3, the full variable domain is DGGITQSPKYLFRKEGQNVTLSCEQNLNHDAMYWYRQDPGQGLRLIYYSQIVNDFQKGDIAEGYSVSREKKESFPLTVTSAQKNPTAFYLCASSIVGQTGELFFGEGSRLTVL.